The next 5 T cell receptor beta chains were all read from a single sample in a study of lung T cells in sarcoidosis with Löfgren's syndrome. TCRdb ran MiXCR on the reads and lists one entry per CDR3 protein. The sample shows about 4,000 distinct CDR3 sequences, 20% to 25% of them seen only once. Sequencing used CD4+ T cells from bronchoalveolar lavage. The receptors derive from a human donor with sarcoidosis (Löfgren's syndrome or another form), or a control subject (not recorded which).

V and J are TRBV13 and TRBJ2-7, with TRBD2 matching over 7 bases. The CDR3 consists of 14 residues. Germline CDR1 and CDR2: PRHDT and FYEKMQ (reference sequence). The CDR3 spells CANSSTGGLYEQYV. For the CDR3, the DNA is TGTGCCAACAGCTCGACGGGGGGTCTTTACGAGCAGTACGTC.

By its share, this clonotype is medium-sized. The chain carries TRBV7-2 and TRBJ2-7; 8 bases line up with TRBD1. The CDR3 is 15 amino acids. With 3 bases clipped from V and 2 bases from J, the junction kept 6 bases outside the gene matches. The germline CDR1 and CDR2 sequences are SGHTA and FQGNSA. The CDR3: CASSLTGEVTYEQYF. Here the CDR3 DNA reads TGTGCCAGCAGCTTGACAGGGGAGGTGACCTACGAGCAGTACTTC.

The table lists this clonotype with many counts. The chain couples TRBV18 to TRBJ1-1; D is unclear. This CDR3 contains 14 residues. Germline lookup yields CDR1 KGHSH and CDR2 LQKENI. The V gene lost 3 bases and the J gene lost 2 bases, with 10 bases spanning the gap. The CDR3 reads CASSPAILNTEAFF. The CDR3 DNA is TGTGCCAGCTCACCTGCCATCTTAAACACTGAAGCTTTCTTT.

Remarks on this clonotype: With a much larger clone just one base away, this may be a read error. The chain couples TRBV19 to TRBJ2-1; D possibly uses TRBD1 or TRBD2 (5 bases each). This CDR3 region has 14 residues. CDR1 and CDR2 from the germline V gene are LNHDA and SQIVND (reference sequence). CDR3 sequence (DNA): TGTGCCAGTAGTATGAGCGGAGGCGGCAGGGAGCAGCTCTTC. Encoded protein: CASSMSGGGREQLF. The full variable domain, its missing parts supplied by reference TRBV19 and TRBJ2-1, is DGGITQSPKYLFRKEGQNVTLSCEQNLNHDAMYWYRQDPGQGLRLIYYSQIVNDFQKGDIAEGYSVSREKKESFPLTVTSAQKNPTAFYLCASSMSGGGREQLFGPGTRLTVL.

Sample share makes this clonotype medium-sized (0.01 to 0.1%). The rearrangement uses TRBV16 and TRBJ2-7, with D uncertain. Trimming shortened V by 4 bases and J by 6 bases, and 10 bases separated the two germline ends. Germline CDR1 reads KGHSY; CDR2 reads FQNENV. The CDR3 spans 12 residues. The CDR3 DNA follows: TGTGCCAGCAGCCCATCATCCGTCGAGCAGTACTTC. Its protein is CASSPSSVEQYF.